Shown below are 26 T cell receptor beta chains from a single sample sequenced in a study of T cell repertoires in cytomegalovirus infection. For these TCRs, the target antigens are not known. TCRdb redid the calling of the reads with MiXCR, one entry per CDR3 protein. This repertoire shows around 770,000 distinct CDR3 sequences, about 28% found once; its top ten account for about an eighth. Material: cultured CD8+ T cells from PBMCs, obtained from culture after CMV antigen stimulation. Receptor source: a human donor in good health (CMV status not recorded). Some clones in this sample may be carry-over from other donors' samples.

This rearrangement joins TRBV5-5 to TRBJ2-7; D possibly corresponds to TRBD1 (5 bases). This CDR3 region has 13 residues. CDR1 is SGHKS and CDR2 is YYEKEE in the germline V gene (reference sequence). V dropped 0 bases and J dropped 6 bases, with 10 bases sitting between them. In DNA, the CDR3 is TGTGCCAGCAGCTTGGTAGGGCAGGGCGAGCAGTACTTC. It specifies CASSLVGQGEQYF.

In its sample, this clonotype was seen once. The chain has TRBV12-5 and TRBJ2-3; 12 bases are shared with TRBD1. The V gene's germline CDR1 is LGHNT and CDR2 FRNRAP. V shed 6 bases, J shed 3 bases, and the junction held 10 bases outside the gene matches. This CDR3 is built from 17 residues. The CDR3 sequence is CASGPAGQGAPTDTQYF. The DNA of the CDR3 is TGTGCTAGTGGCCCGGCGGGACAGGGGGCGCCGACAGATACGCAGTATTTT. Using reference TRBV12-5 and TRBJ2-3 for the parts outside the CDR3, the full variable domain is DARVTQTPRHKVTEMGQEVTMRCQPILGHNTVFWYRQTMMQGLELLAYFRNRAPLDDSGMPKDRFSAEMPDATLATLKIQPSEPRDSAVYFCASGPAGQGAPTDTQYFGPGTRLTVL.

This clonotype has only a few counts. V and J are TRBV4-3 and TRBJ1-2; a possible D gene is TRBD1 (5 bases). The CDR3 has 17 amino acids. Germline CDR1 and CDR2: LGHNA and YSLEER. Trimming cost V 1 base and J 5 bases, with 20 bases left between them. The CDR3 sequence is CASSQAALGGGLYGYTF. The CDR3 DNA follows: TGCGCCAGCAGCCAAGCAGCGCTTGGGGGAGGACTTTATGGCTACACCTTC.

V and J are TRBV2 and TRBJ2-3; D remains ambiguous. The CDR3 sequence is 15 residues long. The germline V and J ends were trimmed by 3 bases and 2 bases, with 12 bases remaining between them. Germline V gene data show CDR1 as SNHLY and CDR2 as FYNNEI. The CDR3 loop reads CASSEVRAVTDTQYF. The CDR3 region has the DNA TGTGCCAGCAGTGAGGTCCGTGCAGTCACAGATACGCAGTATTTT.

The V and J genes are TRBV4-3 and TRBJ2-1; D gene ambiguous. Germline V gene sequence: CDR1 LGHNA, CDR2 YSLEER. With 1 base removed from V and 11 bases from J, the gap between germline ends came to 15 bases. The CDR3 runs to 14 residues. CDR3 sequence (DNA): TGCGCCAGCAGCCAAGCCACTAACTACCCCCAGCAGTTCTTC. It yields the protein CASSQATNYPQQFF.

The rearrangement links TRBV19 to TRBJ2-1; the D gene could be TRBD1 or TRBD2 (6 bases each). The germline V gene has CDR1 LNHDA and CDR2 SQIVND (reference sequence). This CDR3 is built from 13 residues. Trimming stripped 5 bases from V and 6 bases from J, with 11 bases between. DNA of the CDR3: TGTGCCAGTAGTCCGGGGGCCACCAATGAGCAGTTCTTC. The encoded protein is CASSPGATNEQFF.

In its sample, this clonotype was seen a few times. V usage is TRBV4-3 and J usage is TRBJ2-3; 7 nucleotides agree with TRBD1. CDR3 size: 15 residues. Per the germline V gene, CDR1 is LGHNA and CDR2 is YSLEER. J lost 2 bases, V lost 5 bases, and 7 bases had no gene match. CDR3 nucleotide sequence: TGCGCCAGCAGCGTGGGACAGCCGATCACAGATACGCAGTATTTT. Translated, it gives CASSVGQPITDTQYF.

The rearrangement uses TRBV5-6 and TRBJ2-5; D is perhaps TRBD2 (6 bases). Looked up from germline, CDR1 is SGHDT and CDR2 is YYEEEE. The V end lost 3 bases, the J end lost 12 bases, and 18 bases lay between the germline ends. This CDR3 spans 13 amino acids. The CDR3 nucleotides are TGTGCCAGCAGCTCTGAACTCCCGGGGGAAGAGTACTTC. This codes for CASSSELPGEEYF.

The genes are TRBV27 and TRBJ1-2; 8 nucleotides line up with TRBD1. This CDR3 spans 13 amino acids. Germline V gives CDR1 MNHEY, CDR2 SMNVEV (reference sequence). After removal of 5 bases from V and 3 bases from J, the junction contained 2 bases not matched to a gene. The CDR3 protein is CASSMTGDYGYTF. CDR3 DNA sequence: TGTGCCAGCAGTATGACAGGGGACTATGGCTACACCTTC.

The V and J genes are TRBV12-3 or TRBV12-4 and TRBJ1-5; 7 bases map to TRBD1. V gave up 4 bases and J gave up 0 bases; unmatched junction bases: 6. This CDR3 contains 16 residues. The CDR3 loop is CASSSTGAYSNQPQHF. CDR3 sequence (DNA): TGTGCCAGCAGTTCTACAGGGGCTTATAGCAATCAGCCCCAGCATTTT.

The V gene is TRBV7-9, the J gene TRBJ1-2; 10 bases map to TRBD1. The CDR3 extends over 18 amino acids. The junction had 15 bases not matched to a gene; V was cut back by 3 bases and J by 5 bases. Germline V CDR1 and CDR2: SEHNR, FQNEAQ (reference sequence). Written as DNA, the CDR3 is TGTGCCAGCAGCTTGGAAAACCGGGACAGGGGACGCCGATATGGCTACACCTTC. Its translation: CASSLENRDRGRRYGYTF.

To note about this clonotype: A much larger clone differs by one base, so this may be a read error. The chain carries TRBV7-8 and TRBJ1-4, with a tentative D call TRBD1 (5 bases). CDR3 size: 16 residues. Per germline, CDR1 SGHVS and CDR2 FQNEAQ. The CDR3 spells CVSSVGRPGRGEKLFF. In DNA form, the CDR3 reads TGTGTCAGCAGCGTCGGACGCCCAGGGAGAGGGGAAAAACTGTTTTTT. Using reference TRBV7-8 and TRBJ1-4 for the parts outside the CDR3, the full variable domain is GAGVSQSPRYKVAKRGQDVALRCDPISGHVSLFWYQQALGQGPEFLTYFQNEAQLDKSGLPSDRFFAERPEGSVSTLKIQRTQQEDSAVYLCVSSVGRPGRGEKLFFGSGTQLSVL.

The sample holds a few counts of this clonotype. CDR3 bases: TGTGCCAGTAGTATAATCAGGGATGGAAATAATTCACCCCTCCACTTT. This codes for CASSIIRDGNNSPLHF. The chain couples TRBV19 to TRBJ1-6; a weak D match, TRBD1 (5 bases). The germline V gene has CDR1 LNHDA and CDR2 SQIVND (reference sequence). V dropped 2 bases and J dropped 5 bases, with 13 bases sitting between them. CDR3 length equals 16 residues.

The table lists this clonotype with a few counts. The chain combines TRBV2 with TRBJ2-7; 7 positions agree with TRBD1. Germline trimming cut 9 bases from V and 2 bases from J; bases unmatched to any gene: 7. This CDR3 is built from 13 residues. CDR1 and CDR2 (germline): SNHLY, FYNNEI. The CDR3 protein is CASYGTAPYEQYV. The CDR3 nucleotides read TGTGCCAGTTACGGGACAGCTCCCTACGAGCAGTACGTC.

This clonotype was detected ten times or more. In DNA form, the CDR3 reads TGTGCCAGCAGCTTAATAGCGGGGGCTAACACCGGGGAGCTGTTTTTT. It codes for CASSLIAGANTGELFF. The V call is TRBV7-2, the J call TRBJ2-2, with 9 bases matching TRBD2. CDR1 and CDR2 from the germline V gene are SGHTA and FQGNSA. This CDR3 region has 16 residues. V lost 2 bases, J lost 2 bases, and 3 bases stayed unmatched.

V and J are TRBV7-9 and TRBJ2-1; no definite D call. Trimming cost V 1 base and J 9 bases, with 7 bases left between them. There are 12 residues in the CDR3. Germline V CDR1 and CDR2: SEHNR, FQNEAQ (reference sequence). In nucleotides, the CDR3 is TGTGCCAGCAGCTTAGGATTCGGTGAGCAGTTCTTC. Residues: CASSLGFGEQFF.

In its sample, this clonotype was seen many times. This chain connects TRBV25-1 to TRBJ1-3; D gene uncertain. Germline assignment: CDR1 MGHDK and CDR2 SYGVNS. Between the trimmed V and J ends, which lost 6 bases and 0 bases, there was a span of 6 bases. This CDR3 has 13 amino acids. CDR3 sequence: CASSPGSGNTIYF. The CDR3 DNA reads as TGTGCCAGCAGCCCGGGCTCTGGAAACACCATATATTTT.

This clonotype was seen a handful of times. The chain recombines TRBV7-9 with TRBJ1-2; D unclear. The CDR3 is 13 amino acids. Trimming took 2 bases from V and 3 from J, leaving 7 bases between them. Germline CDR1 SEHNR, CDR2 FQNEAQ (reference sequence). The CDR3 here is CASSLRPDYGYTF. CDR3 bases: TGTGCCAGCAGCTTACGGCCAGACTATGGCTACACCTTC.

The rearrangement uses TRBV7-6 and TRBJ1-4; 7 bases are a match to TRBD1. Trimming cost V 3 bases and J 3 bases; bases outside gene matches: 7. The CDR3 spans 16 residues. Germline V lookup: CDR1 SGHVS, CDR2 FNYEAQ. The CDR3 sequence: CASSLASGQPNEKLFF. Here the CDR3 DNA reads TGTGCCAGCAGCTTGGCGTCGGGACAGCCTAATGAAAAACTGTTTTTT.

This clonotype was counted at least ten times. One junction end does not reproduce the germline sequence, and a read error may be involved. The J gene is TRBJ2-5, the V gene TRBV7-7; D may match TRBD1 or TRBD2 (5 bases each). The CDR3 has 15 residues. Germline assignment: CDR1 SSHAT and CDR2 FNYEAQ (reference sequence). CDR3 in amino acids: CASSLVVGGGETQYF. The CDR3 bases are TGTGCTAGCAGCTTAGTTGTCGGTGGGGGAGAGACCCAGTACTTC. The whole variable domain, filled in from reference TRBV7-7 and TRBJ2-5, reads GAGVSQSPRYKVTKRGQDVTLRCDPISSHATLYWYQQALGQGPEFLTYFNYEAQPDKSGLPSDRFSAERPEGSISTLTIQRTEQRDSAMYRCASSLVVGGGETQYFGPGTRLLVL.

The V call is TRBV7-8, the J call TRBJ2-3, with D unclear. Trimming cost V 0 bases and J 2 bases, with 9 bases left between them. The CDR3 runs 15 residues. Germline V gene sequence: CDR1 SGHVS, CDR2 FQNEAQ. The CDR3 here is CASSLAESYTDTQYF. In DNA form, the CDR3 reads TGTGCCAGCAGCTTAGCAGAGTCTTACACAGATACGCAGTATTTT.

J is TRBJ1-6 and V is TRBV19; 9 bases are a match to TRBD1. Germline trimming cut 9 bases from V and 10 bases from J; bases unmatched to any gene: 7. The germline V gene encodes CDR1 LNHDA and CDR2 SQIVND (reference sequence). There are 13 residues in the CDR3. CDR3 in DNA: TGTGCCAGCGTGGACAGGGGACTCTCACCCCTCCACTTT. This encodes CASVDRGLSPLHF.

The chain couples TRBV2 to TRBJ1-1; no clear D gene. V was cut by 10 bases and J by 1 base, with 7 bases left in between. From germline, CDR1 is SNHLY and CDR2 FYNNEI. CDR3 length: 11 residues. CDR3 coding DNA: TGTGCCACCACAACGAACACTGAAGCTTTCTTT. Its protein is CATTTNTEAFF.

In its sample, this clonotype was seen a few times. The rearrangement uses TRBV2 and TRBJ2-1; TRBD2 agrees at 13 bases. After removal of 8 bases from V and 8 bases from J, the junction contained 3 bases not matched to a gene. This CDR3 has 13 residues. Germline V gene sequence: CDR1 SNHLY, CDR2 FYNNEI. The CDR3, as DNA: TGTGCCAGCGGGACTAGCGGGGAGGATGAGCAGTTCTTC. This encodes CASGTSGEDEQFF.

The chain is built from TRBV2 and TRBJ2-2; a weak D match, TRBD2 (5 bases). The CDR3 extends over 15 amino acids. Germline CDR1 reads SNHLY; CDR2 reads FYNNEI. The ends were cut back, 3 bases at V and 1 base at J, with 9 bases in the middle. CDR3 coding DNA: TGTGCCAGCAGTGAGATCGGACTGAACACCGGGGAGCTGTTTTTT. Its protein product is CASSEIGLNTGELFF.

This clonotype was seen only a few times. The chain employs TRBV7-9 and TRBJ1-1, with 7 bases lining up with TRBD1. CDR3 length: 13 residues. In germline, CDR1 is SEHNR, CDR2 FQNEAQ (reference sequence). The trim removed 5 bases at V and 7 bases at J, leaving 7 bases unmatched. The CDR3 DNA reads TGTGCCAGCAGCACGGACAGGCTGGTTGAAGCTTTCTTT. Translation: CASSTDRLVEAFF.